The sequence of this TCR beta chain was determined in a study of beta chain features in type 1 diabetes (dated by TCRdb to the late 2010s). Concerning the study at large: Mean age, gender distribution, total cell number and subset yield were not different between patients and healthy donors. The study compared the TCRB repertoires of sorted circulating CD4+ T cell subsets in recently diagnosed type 1 diabetes patients with those in matched healthy donors. Naive and central memory subsets were obtained from all 28 donors, but regulatory and stem cell-like memory subsets were isolated from only 8 patients and roughly eight healthy donors. Across all samples, about 110 million sorted cells were examined, and cell number per subset correlated strongly with RNA yield.

The CDR3, from cysteine to phenylalanine, totals 16 residues. Only CDR3 DNA remains: 48 bases, in frame from the first base. V is pared back by 6 bases and J by 2 bases, with 20 bases lying between the germline termini. From a lookup of the germline V gene, CDR1 and CDR2 are MGHDK and SYGVNS. This clone was found a few times. Its antigen remains undetermined. No per-base quality is available; no much larger clone lies one base away. The High Capacity cDNA Reverse Transcription Kit was used to reverse transcribe all of the isolated RNA, meaning that expressed TCRB transcripts were what got sequenced. Naive, central memory and regulatory T cell samples underwent deep immunoSEQ sequencing, averaging about 3.57 million total reads per sample. After sorted cells were lysed in RLT buffer, RNA was extracted with DNase-treated RNeasy Micro or Mini kits, with the choice depending on cell number. To prevent cross-contamination, each cell subset was processed individually, whereas patient and healthy donor samples were processed jointly. Using the immunoSEQ multiplex PCR, TCRB sequences were amplified from cDNA into 87-bp fragments spanning the CDR3 region. Amplicons were sequenced on the Illumina HiSeq platform. The study's processing was this. Synthetic template baselines were used to correct PCR bias computationally, reads within Hamming distance 2 were collapsed together, and singletons that could not be merged were discarded. By aligning reads against IMGT, V, D and J genes, CDR3 length, and insertions or deletions at six rearrangement sites were assigned. Within each subset, clonotype counts were normalized to sorted cell number, after which true diversity and Gini coefficients were computed with the tcR R package. Repertoire sharing was quantified using the overlap coefficient calculated on TCRB nucleotide sequences. Out-of-frame TCRB sequences from naive cells were analyzed to stand in for the pre-selection repertoire. What TCRdb holds here is the immuneACCESS table cut down to in-frame rearrangements. Part of the clones is not present; checked against another copy, under half of the missing clones reflect an unresolved V gene, and the others are unexplained. For V, J and clone size, that table is used; D and trimming come from the DNA. The sample data list some 900,000 clones, and under 20% of these were observed just once. The ten largest clones capture 0.02% to 0.03% of the sample.

Broader findings and caveats from the paper: Naive, central memory and regulatory TCRB repertoires appeared to be more similar among patients than among healthy donors. At VDJ recombination sites, type 1 diabetes patients had fewer insertions and more deleted nucleotides, which implies abnormalities in thymic rearrangement. Because small numbers of individuals were included in the HLA sub-analyses, any influence of HLA type on TCRB rearrangement was left unresolved. In all four CD4+ subsets, TCRB CDR3 length was moderately but significantly shorter in type 1 diabetes patients. Shorter templates might be favored by PCR, yet because patient and control samples were amplified and corrected together, any such skew would affect both groups equally. Because cDNA was sequenced instead of genomic DNA, activated cells with high expression could be over-represented, although the groups did not differ in activation or CD3 levels.

Each donor gave one peripheral blood draw, averaging roughly 0.11 L, which was collected into heparinised tubes. Using a panel that included CD45RO, CCR7, CD25, CD127, CD95 and CD27, naive, central memory, regulatory and stem cell-like memory CD4+ T cells were sorted on a BD FACSAria II. A purity above 98% was achieved for all sorted populations. PBMCs were separated immediately by Lymphoprep density gradient centrifugation and were stained directly, without being cultured. So that batch effects would be minimized, each experiment stained and sorted samples in pairs, pairing one healthy donor with one patient.

The sequence derives from a woman younger than 35 in good health. Recombination linked TRBV25-1 to TRBJ2-7; the D segment could be TRBD1, given 5 matching bases. Sequenced sample: naive CD4+ T cells from blood. The sample's cell subset or site, from its label and the paper: true naive CD4+ T cells. The DNA sequence reads TGTGCCAGCAGCTCCTTAGGGGTTCAGGGAACCTACGAGCAGTACTTC. Translated, this is CASSSLGVQGTYEQYF.